These 21 T cell receptor beta chains came from one sample sequenced in a study of blood T cell repertoires in COVID-19. The assay was immunoSEQ multiplex PCR, and TCRdb's table has in-frame clones only and misses some. The sample includes around 160,000 clones, just under 80% of them seen just once. Specimen: peripheral blood. These receptors came from a woman of 80 years or more with acute or convalescent COVID-19.

The DNA of the CDR3 is TGTGCCAGCAGCTTAGTATTAAACTATGGCTACACCTTC. Protein sequence: CASSLVLNYGYTF. The chain carries TRBV7-8 and TRBJ1-2; no firm D call. Germline values: CDR1 SGHVS, CDR2 FQNEAQ. The CDR3 length is 13 residues. Trimming left V 1 base short and J 2 bases short, with 5 bases between.

There are a few counts of this clone. This chain connects TRBV7-3 to TRBJ2-1; 10 bases are a match to TRBD2. The CDR3 runs 15 residues. Trimming removed 5 bases from V and 4 bases from J; junction bases left unmatched: 5. The V gene's germline CDR1 is SGHTA and CDR2 FQGTGA. DNA of the CDR3: TGTGCCAGCAGCCGCGAGCGGGGGGGATACAATGAGCAGTTCTTC. This sequence encodes CASSRERGGYNEQFF. The full variable domain, its missing parts supplied by reference TRBV7-3 and TRBJ2-1, is GAGVSQTPSNKVTEKGKYVELRCDPISGHTALYWYRQSLGQGPEFLIYFQGTGAADDSGLPNDRFFAVRPEGSVSTLKIQRTERGDSAVYLCASSRERGGYNEQFFGPGTRLTVL.

The rearrangement joins TRBV4-1 to TRBJ1-4, with TRBD1 as a possible D gene (5 bases). CDR3 size: 16 residues. Germline loops: CDR1 MGHRA, CDR2 YSYEKL. V was pared by 2 bases and J by 0 bases, with 10 bases between. CDR3 nucleotide sequence: TGCGCCAGCAGCCAAAGCGGGGCCTCAACTAATGAAAAACTGTTTTTT. This codes for CASSQSGASTNEKLFF.

This rearrangement joins TRBV30 to TRBJ2-7; 7 bases fit TRBD1. CDR1 is GTSNPN and CDR2 is SVGIG in the germline V gene (reference sequence). Trimming at V came to 2 bases and at J to 4 bases, leaving 11 bases not matched to a gene. CDR3 length: 15 residues. In nucleotides, the CDR3 is TGTGCCTGGAGTAACGCCGGGACAGTTAAGTACGAGCAGTACTTC. It translates to CAWSNAGTVKYEQYF.

V is TRBV5-1 and J is TRBJ1-1; 8 bases match TRBD1. The trim removed 3 bases at V and 3 bases at J, leaving 4 bases unmatched. In germline, CDR1 is SGHRS, CDR2 YFSETQ. There are 14 residues in the CDR3. CDR3 DNA sequence: TGCGCCAGCAGCTCACAGGGGGAAGACACTGAAGCTTTCTTT. This translates into CASSSQGEDTEAFF.

The chain carries TRBV7-9 and TRBJ1-1; a possible D gene is TRBD1 (6 bases). Germline V gives CDR1 SEHNR, CDR2 FQNEAQ (reference sequence). CDR3 length: 16 amino acids. V was pared by 1 base and J by 3 bases, with 15 bases between. CDR3 in DNA: TGTGCCAGCAGCTTAGGCCGGACAGAGAAGGACACTGAAGCTTTCTTT. Its protein product is CASSLGRTEKDTEAFF.

The chain joins TRBV9 to TRBJ2-1, with a tentative D call TRBD2 (6 bases). Germline V gives CDR1 SGDLS, CDR2 YYNGEE. This CDR3 is 17 amino acids long. V was shortened by 1 base and J by 7 bases, with 21 bases between the two germline ends. CDR3 sequence (DNA): TGTGCCAGCAGCGTAACGGTAGCGCGGGGTTCCAGGAATGAGCAGTTCTTC. It encodes CASSVTVARGSRNEQFF.

This clone was observed a single time. The chain is built from TRBV2 and TRBJ1-2; TRBD1 is a possible D gene (5 bases). There are 16 residues in the CDR3. The germline CDR1 and CDR2 sequences are SNHLY and FYNNEI. The V end was cut by 2 bases, the J end by 4 bases, with 17 bases between. As DNA, the CDR3 is TGTGCCAGCAGTGAATATAGCGGGGCAGGGCCCTATGGCTACACCTTC. Translation: CASSEYSGAGPYGYTF.

This chain connects TRBV9 to TRBJ2-7; 11 bases align to TRBD1. The CDR3 contains 15 residues. Germline CDR1 reads SGDLS; CDR2 reads YYNGEE. V dropped 0 bases and J dropped 8; count of bases not matched to a gene: 7. The CDR3 region is CASSVGRTGGAKQYF. The CDR3 nucleotides are TGTGCCAGCAGCGTAGGAAGGACAGGGGGCGCGAAGCAGTACTTC.

Written as DNA, the CDR3 is TGCGCCAGCAGCCAACCCAACAGGGGGCGAAGATATGGCTACACCTTC. It is translated as CASSQPNRGRRYGYTF. The chain couples TRBV4-1 to TRBJ1-2, with 9 nucleotides matching TRBD1. J gave up 5 bases and V 2 bases, and 9 bases lay outside the gene matches. This CDR3 has 16 residues. CDR1 and CDR2 from the germline V gene are MGHRA and YSYEKL.

V usage is TRBV5-1 and J usage is TRBJ2-1, with D unresolved. The CDR3 has 15 amino acids. V lost 0 bases to trimming and J lost 0 bases, with 7 bases between them. Per germline, CDR1 SGHRS and CDR2 YFSETQ. The CDR3 sequence is CASSLDASSYNEQFF. Here the CDR3 DNA reads TGCGCCAGCAGCTTGGACGCGAGCTCCTACAATGAGCAGTTCTTC.

This clone occurred once. The V call is TRBV9, the J call TRBJ2-5; D might be TRBD1 (5 bases). Germline CDR1 and CDR2: SGDLS and YYNGEE. The CDR3 consists of 13 residues. With 3 bases removed from V and 3 bases from J, the gap between germline ends came to 9 bases. The DNA for the CDR3 is TGTGCCAGCAGCGCAGACAGTAAAGAGACCCAGTACTTC. It is translated as CASSADSKETQYF. Full variable domain (remainder filled in from reference TRBV9 and TRBJ2-5): DSGVTQTPKHLITATGQRVTLRCSPRSGDLSVYWYQQSLDQGLQFLIQYYNGEERAKGNILERFSAQQFPDLHSELNLSSLELGDSALYFCASSADSKETQYFGPGTRLLVL.

The chain joins TRBV14 to TRBJ1-1; no clear D gene. V was clipped by 4 bases and J by 4 bases, with 10 bases between them. The CDR3 is 13 amino acids. Looked up from germline, CDR1 is SGHDN and CDR2 is FVKESK. CDR3 protein: CASSPRYGTEAFF. CDR3 coding DNA: TGTGCCAGCAGCCCCCGGTATGGCACTGAAGCTTTCTTT. The variable domain in full, completed from reference TRBV14 and TRBJ1-1, reads EAGVTQFPSHSVIEKGQTVTLRCDPISGHDNLYWYRRVMGKEIKFLLHFVKESKQDESGMPNNRFLAERTGGTYSTLKVQPAELEDSGVYFCASSPRYGTEAFFGQGTRLTVV.

This rearrangement joins TRBV11-2 to TRBJ1-6; perhaps TRBD1 as D (5 bases). This CDR3 is 17 amino acids long. V was shortened by 2 bases and J by 7 bases, with 18 bases between the two germline ends. Germline CDR1 reads SGHAT; CDR2 reads FQNNGV. The CDR3 spells CASSLRQTSLENSPLHF. DNA of the CDR3: TGTGCCAGCAGCTTAAGACAGACCAGCCTGGAAAATTCACCCCTCCACTTT.

This rearrangement joins TRBV7-6 to TRBJ2-5; 12 nucleotides line up with TRBD2. From germline, CDR1 is SGHVS and CDR2 FNYEAQ. V lost 3 bases, J lost 1 base, and 9 bases stayed unmatched. The CDR3 is 18 amino acids. The CDR3, as DNA: TGTGCCAGCAGCTTGCTAGCGGGAGGGCCCCGAAGCCAAGAGACCCAGTACTTC. It yields the protein CASSLLAGGPRSQETQYF.

The chain links TRBV2 to TRBJ1-4, with D uncertain. Per the germline V gene, CDR1 is SNHLY and CDR2 is FYNNEI. Trimming took off 6 bases at V and 2 bases at J, with 7 bases between the two ends. CDR3 length equals 13 residues. In DNA, the CDR3 is TGTGCCAGCAGGGGCCTGACTAATGAAAAACTGTTTTTT. This sequence encodes CASRGLTNEKLFF.

The sample holds one count of this clone. A much more abundant neighbour one base away suggests this may be a read error. This chain uses TRBV7-9 with TRBJ1-2, with D perhaps TRBD1 (6 bases). Per germline, CDR1 SEHNR and CDR2 FQNEAQ (reference sequence). Between the trimmed V and J ends, which lost 5 bases and 3 bases, there was a span of 10 bases. The CDR3 loop spans 13 amino acids. The DNA of the CDR3 is TGTGCCAGCAGCCCACAGGGAGACTATGGCTACACCTTC. Translated: CASSPQGDYGYTF. The complete variable domain, with remaining parts taken from reference TRBV7-9 and TRBJ1-2, reads DTGVSQNPRHKITKRGQNVTFRCDPISEHNRLYWYRQTLGQGPEFLTYFQNEAQLEKSRLLSDRFSAERPKGSFSTLEIQRTEQGDSAMYLCASSPQGDYGYTFGSGTRLTVV.

The rearrangement joins TRBV29-1 to TRBJ1-2; D not resolved. V shed 1 base and J shed 3 bases, with 12 bases lying between them. The CDR3 contains 14 residues. Germline values: CDR1 SQVTM, CDR2 ANQGSEA. In DNA, the CDR3 is TGCAGCGTTGAAGGGGCGGGCTTCGACTATGGCTACACCTTC. Amino acids: CSVEGAGFDYGYTF.

The chain employs TRBV30 and TRBJ1-1; 7 positions match TRBD1. The J segment lost 5 bases and the V segment lost 3 bases, leaving 3 bases of the junction unmatched. Germline loops: CDR1 GTSNPN, CDR2 SVGIG (reference sequence). There are 12 residues in the CDR3. The CDR3 is CAWSAGGTEAFF. The CDR3 DNA is TGTGCCTGGAGCGCAGGGGGGACTGAAGCTTTCTTT. The entire variable domain, with the rest obtained from reference TRBV30 and TRBJ1-1, is as follows: SQTIHQWPATLVQPVGSPLSLECTVEGTSNPNLYWYRQAAGRGLQLLFYSVGIGQISSEVPQNLSASRPQDRQFILSSKKLLLSDSGFYLCAWSAGGTEAFFGQGTRLTVV.

The V and J genes are TRBV18 and TRBJ1-1, with a tentative D call TRBD1 (5 bases). V dropped 3 bases and J dropped 7 bases, with 12 bases sitting between them. CDR1 and CDR2 from the germline V gene are KGHSH and LQKENI. CDR3 length: 13 amino acids. CDR3 protein: CASSPGQGNEAFF. The CDR3 coding sequence is TGTGCCAGCTCACCGGGGCAGGGAAATGAAGCTTTCTTT.

The V gene is TRBV13, the J gene TRBJ2-1; possibly TRBD2 for D (6 bases). Trimming took 8 bases from V and 4 from J, leaving 9 bases between them. Germline CDR1 is PRHDT and CDR2 is FYEKMQ (reference sequence). This CDR3 is 12 amino acids long. Here the CDR3 DNA reads TGTGCCAGCGGCCGGGAGTACAATGAGCAGTTCTTC. Protein product: CASGREYNEQFF.